Described below is a single TCR beta chain sequence and its context. As yet, its antigen is unknown. CDR1 LNHNV and CDR2 YYDKDF come from the germline V gene (reference sequence). The V end lost 1 base, the J end lost 2 bases, and 9 bases lay between the germline ends. The CDR3 runs 15 residues. This sample was included in a study of T cells in Graves' hyperthyroidism and ophthalmopathy. Graves' hyperthyroidism is called stable when ophthalmopathy does not progress within 18 months. Uncontrolled infection, other autoimmune disease, pregnancy or lactation excluded patients. Study-wide results and limits: Ophthalmopathy was identified by the model a median about 6 months ahead of onset.

Amplification of TCR beta CDR3 regions used RNA as the template. In the first-round RT-PCR of the TCR CDR3, the HTBI primer set was used. MiXCR, applied by TCRdb to the multiplex PCR reads, yields one record per CDR3 protein. Of some 620,000 distinct CDR3 sequences in the sample, roughly 16% were seen once. The chain uses TRBV15 and TRBJ2-1, with D uncertain. The TCR was taken from a woman aged 25 to 39 with Graves' hyperthyroidism. The sample consisted of blood. The CDR3, as DNA: TGTGCCACCAGCAGAGTCTCCTCACCCTACAATGAGCAGTTCTTC. Translation: CATSRVSSPYNEQFF.